This T cell receptor beta chain was identified during a study of control samples from healthy donors and cancer patients. There are a few counts of this clone. Germline CDR1 reads SGHVS; CDR2 reads FQNEAQ. V was cut by 0 bases and J by 7 bases, with 7 bases left in between. The CDR3 is 13 residues long. Here immunoSEQ multiplex PCR was the method, and the copy in TCRdb shows in-frame clones only, minus some. The sample has 100,000 to 150,000 clones, around 90% seen once. Sequences were obtained from blood. The sequence derives from a man between 35 and 55 years old in good health. The gene calls are TRBV7-8 and TRBJ2-1; D is unclear. CDR3 amino acids: CASSLAPANEQFF. The CDR3 DNA is TGTGCCAGCAGCTTAGCGCCGGCGAATGAGCAGTTCTTC.